Below, one T cell receptor beta chain is given with its context. As yet, its antigen is unknown. Per the germline V gene, CDR1 is SGHRS and CDR2 is YFSETQ. The CDR3 totals 14 residues. This sample was included in a study of T cells expressing NK-cell markers. Study-wide background: Cells sorted as CD3+CD56+NKG2C+, CD3+CD56+NKG2C- and CD3+CD56-NKG2C+ T cells supplied the TCR beta repertoires.

General study results and limits: The study found dominant NKG2C+ clonotypes at roughly 1.0-7.5% of CD8+ T cells in six donors. The CD3+CD56-NKG2C+ fraction of several donors was likewise dominated by these clonotypes.

TCRdb re-called the 5' RACE reads and catalogs CDR3 proteins one per entry, DNA excluded. Its table records approximately 22,000 distinct CDR3 sequences. This sequence was found in a man aged 18 to 69 in good health. The rearrangement joins TRBV5-1 to TRBJ1-1; TCRdb returns TRBD1, unconfirmable since there is no DNA. Sequencing was carried out using blood T cells: a sorted CD56 or NKG2C T cell subset, CD4+ or CD8+ T cells, or bulk PBMC T cells (not recorded which). The CDR3 here is CASRGQGARAEAFF. Full variable domain (rest looked up from reference TRBV5-1 and TRBJ1-1): KAGVTQTPRYLIKTRGQQVTLSCSPISGHRSVSWYQQTPGQGLQFLFEYFSETQRNKGNFPGRFSGRQFSNSRSEMNVSTLELGDSALYLCASRGQGARAEAFFGQGTRLTVV.